This passage covers 5 T cell receptor beta chains from one sample sequenced in a study of vaccination and CD4 T cells after COVID-19. The Oncomine TCR Beta short-read assay sequenced DNA from cultured CD4+ T cells. From the PCR reads, TCRdb called clonotypes with MiXCR, one entry per CDR3 protein. This table has approximately 22,000 distinct CDR3 sequences, less than 80% appearing once. Treatment specified: roughly 10-day PBMC culture with coronavirus spike peptide pools or control peptides (ViraFEST assay). Their target antigens are unknown. The sample consisted of CD4+ T cells from blood, cultured in vitro. The receptors shown here come from a human donor who had recovered from COVID-19.

J is TRBJ1-1 and V is TRBV27; D unresolved. CDR1 is MNHEY, CDR2 SMNVEV, per germline (reference sequence). Trimming shortened V by 7 bases and J by 5 bases, and 8 bases separated the two germline ends. The CDR3 is made up of 11 amino acids. CDR3 DNA: TGTGCCAGCAAGGAGAGGACTGAAGCTTTCTTT. It codes for CASKERTEAFF.

This chain links TRBV5-4 with TRBJ2-7; 12 bases align to TRBD1. V trimming: 5 bases; J trimming: 6 bases; junction bases outside the gene matches: 9. The CDR3 has 15 amino acids. Germline CDR1 reads SGHNT; CDR2 reads YYREEE (reference sequence). CDR3 coding DNA: TGTGCCAGCAGACTTGGCGGGACAGGGGGCATCGAGCAGTACTTC. Translation: CASRLGGTGGIEQYF.

This chain joins TRBV7-2 and TRBJ1-5, with TRBD1 identical over 11 bases. The CDR3 is made up of 14 amino acids. The V and J ends lost 4 bases and 9 bases, in that order; junction bases with no gene match: 5. Germline values: CDR1 SGHTA, CDR2 FQGNSA. Here the CDR3 reads CASSSFGTGGPQHF. For the CDR3, the DNA is TGTGCCAGCAGCTCGTTCGGGACAGGGGGGCCCCAGCATTTT.

The gene calls are TRBV2 and TRBJ2-1; D not resolved. The V end was cut by 8 bases, the J end by 0 bases, with 14 bases between. Germline CDR1 is SNHLY and CDR2 is FYNNEI. The CDR3 length is 15 residues. The CDR3 is CASERDTYSYNEQFF. For the CDR3, the DNA is TGTGCCAGCGAACGAGACACCTACTCCTACAATGAGCAGTTCTTC. Drawing the rest from reference TRBV2 and TRBJ2-1, the complete variable domain is EPEVTQTPSHQVTQMGQEVILRCVPISNHLYFYWYRQILGQKVEFLVSFYNNEISEKSEIFDDQFSVERPDGSNFTLKIRSTKLEDSAMYFCASERDTYSYNEQFFGPGTRLTVL.

J is TRBJ1-1 and V is TRBV7-3, with D uncertain. The CDR3 spans 15 residues. Germline assignment: CDR1 SGHTA and CDR2 FQGTGA. The ends were cut back, 5 bases at V and 3 bases at J, with 16 bases in the middle. CDR3 bases: TGTGCCAGCAGCCGCATCGAAAAGGGCCACACTGAAGCTTTCTTT. Translated, it gives CASSRIEKGHTEAFF.